The entry that follows covers one T cell receptor beta chain sequence. Its specificity is unknown. The data are from a study of T cell clones after liver transplantation. TCRdb's copy holds only in-frame clones and misses some; the assay was immunoSEQ multiplex PCR. The sample yields tens of thousands of clones, 60% to 80% seen once. V lost 2 bases to trimming and J lost 2 bases, with 7 bases between them. In germline, CDR1 is MGHRA, CDR2 YSYEKL. This CDR3 contains 13 residues. Overall study findings and caveats: Low donor cell numbers restricted donor-reactive repertoire measurement in two subjects.

The sequencing used CD4+ T cells from blood, collected at the 22-month timepoint. V and J are TRBV4-1 and TRBJ2-7; no definite D call. This TCR came from a human patient who received a liver transplant. The graft donor may account for some of the T cells. The CDR3 DNA is TGCGCCAGCAGCCAAATAGCAGCCTACGAGCAGTACTTC. Translation: CASSQIAAYEQYF.